This TCR beta chain comes out of a study of monozygotic twins with inflammatory bowel disease. This CDR3 has 11 residues. Study-level points and caveats: Results did not support any single strong IBD-associated signal or clonotype.

Details on this clonotype: Its antigen remains unknown.

Each of the TCR libraries took approximately 3.5 ug of total RNA. TCRdb reprocessed the 5' RACE reads and stores each CDR3 protein as one record, lacking DNA. The sample holds some 450,000 distinct CDR3 sequences. The receptor comes from a human donor with ulcerative colitis or Crohn's disease, or a healthy co-twin of an affected twin (not recorded which). The chain employs TRBV12-3 or TRBV12-4 and TRBJ2-1. Sequenced sample: blood. The CDR3 protein is CASSFSSSSFF.